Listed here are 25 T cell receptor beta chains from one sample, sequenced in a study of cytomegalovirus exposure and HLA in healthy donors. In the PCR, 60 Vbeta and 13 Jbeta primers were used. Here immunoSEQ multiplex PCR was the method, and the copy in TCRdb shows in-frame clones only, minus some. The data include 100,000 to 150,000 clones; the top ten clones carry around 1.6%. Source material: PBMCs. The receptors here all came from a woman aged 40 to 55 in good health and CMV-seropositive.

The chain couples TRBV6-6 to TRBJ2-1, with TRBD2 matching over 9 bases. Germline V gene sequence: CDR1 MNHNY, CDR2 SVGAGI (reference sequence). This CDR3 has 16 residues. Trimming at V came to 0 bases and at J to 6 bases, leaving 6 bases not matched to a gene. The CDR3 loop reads CASSYSTGGRVNEQFF. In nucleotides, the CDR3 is TGTGCCAGCAGTTACTCGACGGGCGGGAGGGTCAATGAGCAGTTCTTC.

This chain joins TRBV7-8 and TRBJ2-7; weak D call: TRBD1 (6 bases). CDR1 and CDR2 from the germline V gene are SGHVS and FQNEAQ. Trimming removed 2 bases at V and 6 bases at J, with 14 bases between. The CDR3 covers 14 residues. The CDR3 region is CASSLLGEGVEQYF. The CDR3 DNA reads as TGTGCCAGCAGCTTACTCGGAGAGGGGGTCGAGCAGTACTTC.

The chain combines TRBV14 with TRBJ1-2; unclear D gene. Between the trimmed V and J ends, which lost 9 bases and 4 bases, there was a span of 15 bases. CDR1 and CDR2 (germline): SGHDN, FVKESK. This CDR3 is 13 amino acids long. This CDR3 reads CASAQIPLYGYTF. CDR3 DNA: TGTGCCAGTGCCCAGATACCCCTCTATGGCTACACCTTC.

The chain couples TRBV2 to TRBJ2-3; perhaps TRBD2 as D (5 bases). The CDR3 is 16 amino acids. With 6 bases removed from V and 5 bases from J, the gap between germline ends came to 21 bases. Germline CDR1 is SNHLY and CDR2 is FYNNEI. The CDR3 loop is CASRVIIAWGGDTQYF. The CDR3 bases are TGTGCCAGCAGGGTAATTATAGCGTGGGGTGGAGATACGCAGTATTTT.

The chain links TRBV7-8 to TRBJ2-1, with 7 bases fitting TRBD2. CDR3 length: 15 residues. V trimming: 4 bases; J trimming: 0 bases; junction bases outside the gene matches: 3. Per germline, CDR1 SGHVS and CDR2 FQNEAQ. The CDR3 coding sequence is TGTGCCAGCAGCTCCGCGGGGGTCTCCTACAATGAGCAGTTCTTC. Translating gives CASSSAGVSYNEQFF.

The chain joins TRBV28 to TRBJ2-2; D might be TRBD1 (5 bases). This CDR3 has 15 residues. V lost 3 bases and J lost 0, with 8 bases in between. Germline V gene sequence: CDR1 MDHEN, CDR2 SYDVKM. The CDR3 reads CASSFRQPNTGELFF. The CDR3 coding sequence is TGTGCCAGCAGTTTTAGACAGCCGAACACCGGGGAGCTGTTTTTT.

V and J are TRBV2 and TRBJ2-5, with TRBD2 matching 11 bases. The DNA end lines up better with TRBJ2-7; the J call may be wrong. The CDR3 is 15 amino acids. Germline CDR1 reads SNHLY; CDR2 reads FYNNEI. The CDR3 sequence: CASSLTSGRTNEQYF. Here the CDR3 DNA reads TGTGCCAGCAGCCTTACTAGCGGGAGAACGAACGAGCAGTACTTC.

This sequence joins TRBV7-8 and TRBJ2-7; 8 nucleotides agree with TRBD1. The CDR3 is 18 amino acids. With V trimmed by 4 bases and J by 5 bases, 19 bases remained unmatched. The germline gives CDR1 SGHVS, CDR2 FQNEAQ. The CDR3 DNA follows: TGTGCCAGCAGCTGGATGATCCTTCGGACAGGGTTGATACACGAGCAGTACTTC. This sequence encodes CASSWMILRTGLIHEQYF.

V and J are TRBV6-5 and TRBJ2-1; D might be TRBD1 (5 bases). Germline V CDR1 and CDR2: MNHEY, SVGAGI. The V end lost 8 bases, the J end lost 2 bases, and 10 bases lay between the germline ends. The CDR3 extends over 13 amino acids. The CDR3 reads CASSRQPYNEQFF. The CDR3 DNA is TGTGCCAGCTCCCGACAGCCCTACAATGAGCAGTTCTTC.

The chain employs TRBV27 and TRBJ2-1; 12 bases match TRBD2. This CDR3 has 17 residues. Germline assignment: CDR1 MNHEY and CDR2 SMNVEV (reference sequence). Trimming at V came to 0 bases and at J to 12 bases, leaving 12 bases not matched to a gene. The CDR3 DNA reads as TGTGCCAGCAGTTTATCCCTAAGGACTAGCGGGGCACCCGGGCAGTTCTTC. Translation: CASSLSLRTSGAPGQFF.

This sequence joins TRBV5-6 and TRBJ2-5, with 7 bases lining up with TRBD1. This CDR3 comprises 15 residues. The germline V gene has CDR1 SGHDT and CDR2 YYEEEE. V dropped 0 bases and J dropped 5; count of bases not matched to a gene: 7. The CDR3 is CASSLGGGAIETQYF. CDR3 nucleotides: TGTGCCAGCAGCTTGGGAGGGGGCGCGATCGAGACCCAGTACTTC.

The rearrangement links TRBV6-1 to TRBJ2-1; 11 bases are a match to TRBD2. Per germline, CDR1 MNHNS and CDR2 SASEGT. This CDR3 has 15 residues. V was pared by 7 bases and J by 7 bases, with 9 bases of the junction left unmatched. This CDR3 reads CASTLTSGSRNEQFF. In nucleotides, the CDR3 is TGTGCCAGCACCCTAACTAGCGGGAGTAGAAATGAGCAGTTCTTC.

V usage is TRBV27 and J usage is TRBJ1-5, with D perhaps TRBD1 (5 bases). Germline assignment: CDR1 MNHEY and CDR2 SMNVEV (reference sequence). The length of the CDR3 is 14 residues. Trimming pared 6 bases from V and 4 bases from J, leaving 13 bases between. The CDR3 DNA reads TGTGCCAGCAGCCACCAGGGTCCTAATCAGCCCCAGCATTTT. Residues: CASSHQGPNQPQHF.

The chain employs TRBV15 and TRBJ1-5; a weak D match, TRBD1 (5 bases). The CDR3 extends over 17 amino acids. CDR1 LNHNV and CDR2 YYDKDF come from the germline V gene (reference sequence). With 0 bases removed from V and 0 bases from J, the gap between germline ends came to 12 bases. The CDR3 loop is CATSRDPGGDSNQPQHF. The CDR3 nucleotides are TGTGCCACCAGCAGAGATCCCGGGGGAGATAGCAATCAGCCCCAGCATTTT.

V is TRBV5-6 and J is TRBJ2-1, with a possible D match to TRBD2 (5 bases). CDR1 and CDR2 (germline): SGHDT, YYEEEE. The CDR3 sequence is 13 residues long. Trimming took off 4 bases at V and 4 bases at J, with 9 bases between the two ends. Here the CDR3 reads CASSSTSYNEQFF. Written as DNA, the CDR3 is TGTGCCAGCAGCAGTACTAGTTACAATGAGCAGTTCTTC.

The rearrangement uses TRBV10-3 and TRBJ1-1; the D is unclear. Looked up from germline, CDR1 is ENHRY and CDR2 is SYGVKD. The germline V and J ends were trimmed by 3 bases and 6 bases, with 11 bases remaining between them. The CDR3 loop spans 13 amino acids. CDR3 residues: CAISDDPGSEAFF. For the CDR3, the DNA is TGTGCCATCAGTGATGACCCGGGGTCTGAAGCTTTCTTT.

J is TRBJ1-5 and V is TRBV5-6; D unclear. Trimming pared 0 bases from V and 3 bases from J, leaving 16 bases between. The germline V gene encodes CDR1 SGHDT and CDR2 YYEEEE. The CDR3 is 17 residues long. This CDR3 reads CASSLAIGQGNNQPQHF. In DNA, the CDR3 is TGTGCCAGCAGCTTGGCCATTGGGCAAGGAAACAATCAGCCCCAGCATTTT.

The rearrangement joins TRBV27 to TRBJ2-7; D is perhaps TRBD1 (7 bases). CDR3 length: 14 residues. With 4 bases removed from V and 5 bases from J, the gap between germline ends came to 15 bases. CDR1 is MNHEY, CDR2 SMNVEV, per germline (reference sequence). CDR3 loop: CASSSTGDWDEQYF. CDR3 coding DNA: TGTGCCAGCAGTTCCACAGGGGACTGGGACGAGCAGTACTTC.

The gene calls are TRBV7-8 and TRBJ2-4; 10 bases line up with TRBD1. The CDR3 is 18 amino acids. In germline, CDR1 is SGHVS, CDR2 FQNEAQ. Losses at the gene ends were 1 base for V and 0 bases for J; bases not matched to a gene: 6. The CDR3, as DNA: TGTGCCAGCAGCTTAGTTTCTGGGACAGGGGTAGCCAAAAACATTCAGTACTTC. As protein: CASSLVSGTGVAKNIQYF.

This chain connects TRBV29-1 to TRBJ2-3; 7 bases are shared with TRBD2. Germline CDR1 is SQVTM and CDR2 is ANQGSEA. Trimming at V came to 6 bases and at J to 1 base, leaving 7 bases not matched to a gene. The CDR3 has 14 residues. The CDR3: CSVKAGVGTDTQYF. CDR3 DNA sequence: TGCAGCGTGAAGGCGGGAGTTGGCACAGATACGCAGTATTTT.

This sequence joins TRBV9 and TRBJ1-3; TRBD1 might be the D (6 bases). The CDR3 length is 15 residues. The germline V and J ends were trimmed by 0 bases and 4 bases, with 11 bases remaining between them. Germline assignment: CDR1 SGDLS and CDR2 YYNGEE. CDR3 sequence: CASSVEIQGGNTIYF. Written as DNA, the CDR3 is TGTGCCAGCAGCGTAGAAATACAGGGAGGAAACACCATATATTTT.

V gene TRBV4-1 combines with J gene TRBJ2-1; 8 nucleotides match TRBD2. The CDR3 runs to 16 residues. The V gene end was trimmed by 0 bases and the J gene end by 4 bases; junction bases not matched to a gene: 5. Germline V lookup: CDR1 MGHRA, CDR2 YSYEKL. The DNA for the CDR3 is TGCGCCAGCAGCCAAGAGACGACGGGAGGGTACAATGAGCAGTTCTTC. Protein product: CASSQETTGGYNEQFF.

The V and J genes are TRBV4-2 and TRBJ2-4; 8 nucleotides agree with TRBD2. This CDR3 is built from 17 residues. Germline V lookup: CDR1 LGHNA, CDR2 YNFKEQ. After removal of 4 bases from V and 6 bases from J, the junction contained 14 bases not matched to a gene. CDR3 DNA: TGTGCCAGCAGCCTCCCTCCCGGGCCCGGGGGGGGAAACATTCAGTACTTC. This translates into CASSLPPGPGGGNIQYF.

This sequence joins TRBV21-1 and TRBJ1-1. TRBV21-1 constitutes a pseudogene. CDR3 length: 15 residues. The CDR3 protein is CASSKEFDGDTEAFF. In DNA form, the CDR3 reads TGTGCCAGCAGCAAAGAATTTGACGGGGACACTGAAGCTTTCTTT.

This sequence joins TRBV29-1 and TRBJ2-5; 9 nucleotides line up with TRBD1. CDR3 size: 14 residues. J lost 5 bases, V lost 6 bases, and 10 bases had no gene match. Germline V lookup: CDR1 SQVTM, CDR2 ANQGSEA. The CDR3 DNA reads TGCAGCGTGGTTGGAACAGGGGGCGGGGAGACCCAGTACTTC. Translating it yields CSVVGTGGGETQYF.